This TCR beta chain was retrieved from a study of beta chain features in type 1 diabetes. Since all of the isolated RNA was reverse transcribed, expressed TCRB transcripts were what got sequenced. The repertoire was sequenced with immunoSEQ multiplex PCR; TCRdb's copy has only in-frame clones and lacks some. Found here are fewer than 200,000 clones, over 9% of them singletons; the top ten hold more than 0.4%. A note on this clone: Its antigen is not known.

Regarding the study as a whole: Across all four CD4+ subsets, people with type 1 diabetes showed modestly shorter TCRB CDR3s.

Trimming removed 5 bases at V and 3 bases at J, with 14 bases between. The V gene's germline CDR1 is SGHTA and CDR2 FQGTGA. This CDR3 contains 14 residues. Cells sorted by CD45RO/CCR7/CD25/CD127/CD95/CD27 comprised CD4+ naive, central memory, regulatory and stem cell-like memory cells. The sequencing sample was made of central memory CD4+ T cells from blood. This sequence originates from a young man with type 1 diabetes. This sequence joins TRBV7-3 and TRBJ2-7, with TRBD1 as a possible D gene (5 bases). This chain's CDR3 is CASSPTQGSYEQYF. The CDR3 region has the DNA TGTGCCAGCAGCCCTACGCAGGGCAGCTACGAGCAGTACTTC.